These 14 T cell receptor beta chains were sequenced from one sample in a study of post-analysis software for immune sequencing data. Overall study results and limits: Comparison of patients with controls showed about 5 TRBV segments more frequent in patients, TRBV5-6, TRBV5-1 and TRBV20-1 among them.

Presence of unique molecular identifiers characterized the TCR beta cDNA libraries. Each CDR3 protein is one row after TCRdb ran MiXCR on the PCR reads. The data hold some 450,000 distinct CDR3 sequences, with over 35% observed a single time. Antigen specificity for these receptors is unknown. Sequenced material: blood. The receptors here all came from a girl aged 10-17 years with multiple sclerosis.

This chain uses TRBV2 with TRBJ1-2; TRBD1 agrees at 8 bases. The germline gives CDR1 SNHLY, CDR2 FYNNEI. The CDR3 spans 15 residues. V shed 7 bases, J shed 2 bases, and the junction held 9 bases outside the gene matches. The CDR3 region is CASTIGQGFNYGYTF. For the CDR3, the DNA is TGTGCCAGCACCATCGGACAGGGCTTCAACTATGGCTACACCTTC.

The V gene is TRBV7-6, the J gene TRBJ2-4; 7 bases line up with TRBD2. The J call could be wrong; TRBJ2-7 is a better fit for the DNA end. This CDR3 region has 14 residues. Germline V CDR1 and CDR2: SGHVS, FNYEAQ. The CDR3 DNA sequence: TGTGCCAGCAGCTGGGGGGGTAACTCCTACGAGCAGTACTTC. This encodes CASSWGGNSYEQYF.

The rearrangement uses TRBV29-1 and TRBJ2-1; 8 nucleotides agree with TRBD2. The CDR3 contains 13 residues. After removal of 6 bases from V and 4 bases from J, the junction contained 5 bases not matched to a gene. CDR1 is SQVTM, CDR2 ANQGSEA, per germline. Here the CDR3 reads CSVLGLAYNEQFF. CDR3 DNA sequence: TGCAGCGTACTTGGACTAGCTTACAATGAGCAGTTCTTC.

The rearrangement joins TRBV20-1 to TRBJ2-1, with TRBD2 as a possible D gene (5 bases). Germline V lookup: CDR1 DFQATT, CDR2 SNEGSKA (reference sequence). This CDR3 contains 14 residues. Trimming stripped 3 bases from V and 7 bases from J, with 16 bases between. As DNA, the CDR3 is TGCAGTGCTAGGAAGCTAGTGGGAGAGAATGAGCAGTTCTTC. Translating it yields CSARKLVGENEQFF.

The chain employs TRBV6-2 or TRBV6-3 and TRBJ2-6; TRBD1 is a possible D gene (6 bases). V was shortened by 6 bases and J by 2 bases, with 11 bases between the two germline ends. Looked up from germline, CDR1 is MNHEY and CDR2 is SVGEGT. This CDR3 is 15 amino acids long. CDR3: CASSLNRAGANVLTF. The CDR3 coding sequence is TGTGCCAGCAGCCTTAACAGGGCTGGGGCCAACGTCCTGACTTTC.

The V and J genes are TRBV14 and TRBJ1-1; possibly TRBD1 for D (6 bases). The CDR3 runs 15 residues. Trimming pared 4 bases from V and 7 bases from J, leaving 19 bases between. Germline assignment: CDR1 SGHDN and CDR2 FVKESK. The CDR3: CASSLMGAGLIEAFF. CDR3 DNA: TGTGCCAGCAGCCTAATGGGGGCAGGGCTAATTGAAGCTTTCTTT.

This chain connects TRBV5-6 to TRBJ1-1; D perhaps matches TRBD1 (5 bases). Trimming pared 0 bases from V and 5 bases from J, leaving 11 bases between. The V gene's germline CDR1 is SGHDT and CDR2 YYEEEE. This CDR3 has 14 residues. The CDR3, as DNA: TGTGCCAGCAGCTTGGTCAGGGCGGGTACTGAAGCTTTCTTT. Its translation is CASSLVRAGTEAFF.

This chain links TRBV20-1 with TRBJ1-4, with D hard to call. Germline CDR1 is DFQATT and CDR2 is SNEGSKA (reference sequence). V lost 3 bases and J lost 8, with 10 bases in between. The CDR3 contains 12 residues. The CDR3, as DNA: TGCAGTGCTAGGTGGCATGACGAAAAACTGTTTTTT. Residues: CSARWHDEKLFF.

The genes are TRBV7-2 and TRBJ2-1; the D is unclear. Germline CDR1 is SGHTA and CDR2 is FQGNSA. CDR3 length: 12 amino acids. V lost 8 bases to trimming and J lost 4 bases, with 9 bases between them. CDR3 loop: CASLTYYNEQFF. CDR3 bases: TGTGCCAGCCTTACCTATTACAATGAGCAGTTCTTC. Complete variable domain (other parts from reference TRBV7-2 and TRBJ2-1): GAGVSQSPSNKVTEKGKDVELRCDPISGHTALYWYRQSLGQGLEFLIYFQGNSAPDKSGLPSDRFSAERTGGSVSTLTIQRTQQEDSAVYLCASLTYYNEQFFGPGTRLTVL.

This chain uses TRBV7-9 with TRBJ2-1, with unresolved D. This CDR3 is built from 14 residues. Germline CDR1 reads SEHNR; CDR2 reads FQNEAQ (reference sequence). Between the trimmed V and J ends, which lost 2 bases and 7 bases, there was a span of 12 bases. The CDR3 protein is CASSLYGSDNEQFF. CDR3 bases: TGTGCCAGCAGCTTATATGGGTCAGATAATGAGCAGTTCTTC.

This chain joins TRBV6-5 and TRBJ2-7; a possible D gene is TRBD1 (7 bases). The J call may be faulty, since TRBJ2-5 better matches the DNA end. This CDR3 is built from 14 residues. Germline V gene sequence: CDR1 MNHEY, CDR2 SVGAGI. The chain's CDR3 is CASSYSAGGETQYF. The DNA of the CDR3 is TGTGCCAGCAGTTACTCGGCAGGGGGGGAGACCCAGTACTTC.

This clonotype appeared a few times. The V gene is TRBV12-3 or TRBV12-4, the J gene TRBJ2-5, with 7 bases lining up with TRBD1. This CDR3 region has 14 residues. V gave up 3 bases and J gave up 4 bases; unmatched junction bases: 5. CDR3 amino acids: CASSLTGIGETQYF. The CDR3 DNA sequence: TGTGCCAGCAGTTTGACAGGGATTGGAGAGACCCAGTACTTC.

The chain is built from TRBV28 and TRBJ2-1, with TRBD2 identical over 13 bases. The V gene's germline CDR1 is MDHEN and CDR2 SYDVKM. V was pared by 11 bases and J by 10 bases, with 11 bases of the junction left unmatched. This CDR3 spans 14 amino acids. The CDR3 region has the DNA TGTGCCTCCCGGACTAGCGGGAGCGTTGACGAGCAGTTCTTC. As protein: CASRTSGSVDEQFF.

This chain uses TRBV7-9 with TRBJ2-3, with D perhaps given as TRBD1 or TRBD2 (5 bases each). Per germline, CDR1 SEHNR and CDR2 FQNEAQ (reference sequence). The CDR3 consists of 15 residues. V was pared by 1 base and J by 3 bases, with 11 bases between. CDR3 coding DNA: TGTGCCAGCAGCTTAGAGTTGGGGGAGACAGATACGCAGTATTTT. Amino acid sequence: CASSLELGETDTQYF.